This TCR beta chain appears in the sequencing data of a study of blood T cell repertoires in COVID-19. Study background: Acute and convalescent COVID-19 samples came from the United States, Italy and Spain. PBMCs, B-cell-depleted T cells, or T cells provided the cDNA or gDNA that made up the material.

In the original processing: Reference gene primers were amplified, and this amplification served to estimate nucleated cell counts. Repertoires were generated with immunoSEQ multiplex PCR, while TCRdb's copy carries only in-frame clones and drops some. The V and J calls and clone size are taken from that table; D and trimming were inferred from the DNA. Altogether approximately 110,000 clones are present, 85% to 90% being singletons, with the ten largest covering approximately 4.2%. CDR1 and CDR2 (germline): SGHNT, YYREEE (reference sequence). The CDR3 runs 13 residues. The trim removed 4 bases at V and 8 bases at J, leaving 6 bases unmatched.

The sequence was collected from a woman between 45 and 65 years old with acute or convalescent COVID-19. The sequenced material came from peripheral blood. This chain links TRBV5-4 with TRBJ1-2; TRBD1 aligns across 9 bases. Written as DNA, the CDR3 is TGTGCCAGCAGCGGGACAGGGTCCTACGGCTACACCTTC. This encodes CASSGTGSYGYTF.